The clone carrying this T cell receptor (beta chain) was seen a single time. The antigen is undetermined. This record comes from a study of CD8+ T cells in alopecia areata. cDNA reverse transcribed from extracted RNA served as the sequencing template. Data came from immunoSEQ multiplex PCR; TCRdb stores just in-frame clones and leaves some out. Of about 150,000 clones listed, roughly 61% are singletons. Findings and caveats of the study: Relative to normal scalp, lesional scalp, especially alopecia totalis/universalis, showed higher clonality.

This CDR3 has 13 residues. Trimming left V 5 bases short and J 5 bases short, with 13 bases between. CDR1 is SQVTM and CDR2 is ANQGSEA in the germline V gene. Sorted out of PBMCs were CD4+ T cells and CD8+ T cells. This sample comprised CD4+ T cells sorted from blood, obtained at week 0. The rearrangement uses TRBV29-1 and TRBJ1-5; D perhaps matches TRBD1 (5 bases). The sequence was collected from a human donor with alopecia areata. In DNA, the CDR3 is TGCAGCGTTTTAGGACACCCCTATCAGCCCCAGCATTTT. Amino acids: CSVLGHPYQPQHF.